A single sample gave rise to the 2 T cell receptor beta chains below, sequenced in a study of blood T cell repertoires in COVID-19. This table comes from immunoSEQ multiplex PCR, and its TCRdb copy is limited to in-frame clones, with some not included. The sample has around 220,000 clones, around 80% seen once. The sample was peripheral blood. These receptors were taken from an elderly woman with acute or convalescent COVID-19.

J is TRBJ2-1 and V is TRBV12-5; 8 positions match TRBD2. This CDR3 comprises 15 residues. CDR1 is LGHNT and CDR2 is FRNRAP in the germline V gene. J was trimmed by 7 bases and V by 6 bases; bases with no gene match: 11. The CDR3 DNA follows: TGTGCTAGTGGAATAGCGGGACTCCGTAGGAATGAGCAGTTCTTC. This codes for CASGIAGLRRNEQFF.

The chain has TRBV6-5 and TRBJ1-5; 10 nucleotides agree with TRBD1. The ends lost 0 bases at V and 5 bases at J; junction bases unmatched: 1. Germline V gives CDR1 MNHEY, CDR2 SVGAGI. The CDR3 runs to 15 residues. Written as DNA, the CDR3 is TGTGCCAGCAGTTACTCGGGACAGGGGTATCAGCCCCAGCATTTT. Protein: CASSYSGQGYQPQHF.